The 10 T cell receptor beta chains below come from one sample, sequenced in a study of blood T cell repertoires in COVID-19. Here immunoSEQ multiplex PCR was the method, and the copy in TCRdb shows in-frame clones only, minus some. The sample carries a few hundred thousand clones, 70% to 90% recorded once. The sample was peripheral blood. Source of these receptors: a man between 18 and 35 years old with active or convalescent COVID-19.

The gene calls are TRBV6-5 and TRBJ2-1; 7 bases map to TRBD1. V was pared by 7 bases and J by 9 bases, with 6 bases of the junction left unmatched. The CDR3 runs to 12 residues. The germline CDR1 and CDR2 sequences are MNHEY and SVGAGI. The CDR3 nucleotides read TGTGCCAGCACCCGACAGGGAGTTGAGCAGTTCTTC. As protein: CASTRQGVEQFF.

The V call is TRBV7-3, the J call TRBJ2-7, with D possibly matching TRBD2 (7 bases). Germline V gene sequence: CDR1 SGHTA, CDR2 FQGTGA. The V and J ends lost 5 bases and 2 bases respectively, with 34 bases between them. This CDR3 contains 21 residues. The CDR3 loop reads CASSQSLGQGHPFGGAYEQYF. The CDR3 nucleotides read TGTGCCAGCAGCCAAAGCTTAGGGCAGGGGCACCCTTTTGGGGGGGCCTACGAGCAGTACTTC.

The chain employs TRBV7-9 and TRBJ2-5, with unresolved D. CDR3 length: 13 residues. Trimming left V 5 bases short and J 5 bases short, with 12 bases between. Germline CDR1 SEHNR, CDR2 FQNEAQ (reference sequence). CDR3 amino acids: CASSVTWQETQYF. For the CDR3, the DNA is TGTGCCAGCAGCGTAACATGGCAGGAGACCCAGTACTTC.

V and J are TRBV6-2 or TRBV6-3 and TRBJ2-7; the match to TRBD1 covers 9 bases. The junction had 5 bases not matched to a gene; V was cut back by 0 bases and J by 5 bases. The CDR3 covers 15 residues. Germline CDR1 MNHEY, CDR2 SVGEGT. The CDR3 spells CASSYSGQGFNEQYF. The CDR3 region has the DNA TGTGCCAGCAGTTACTCTGGACAGGGGTTTAACGAGCAGTACTTC.

The chain is built from TRBV28 and TRBJ1-5; 8 bases map to TRBD1. The CDR3 covers 17 residues. From germline, CDR1 is MDHEN and CDR2 SYDVKM. With 5 bases clipped from V and 1 base from J, the junction kept 10 bases outside the gene matches. The CDR3 region is CASSPGTGQGSNQPQHF. The CDR3 nucleotides read TGTGCCAGCAGTCCCGGGACAGGACAAGGAAGCAATCAGCCCCAGCATTTT. Supplemented by reference TRBV28 and TRBJ1-5, the full variable domain reads DVKVTQSSRYLVKRTGEKVFLECVQDMDHENMFWYRQDPGLGLRLIYFSYDVKMKEKGDIPEGYSVSREKKERFSLILESASTNQTSMYLCASSPGTGQGSNQPQHFGDGTRLSIL.

The rearrangement joins TRBV18 to TRBJ2-3; 10 bases line up with TRBD1. Unmatched junction bases numbered 5, after V lost 3 bases and J lost 2 bases. The germline V gene encodes CDR1 KGHSH and CDR2 LQKENI. The CDR3 has 16 residues. The CDR3 DNA is TGTGCCAGCTCACCCGCCGGGACAGGGGCCACAGATACGCAGTATTTT. Translating gives CASSPAGTGATDTQYF.

The chain couples TRBV4-1 to TRBJ2-3; 7 bases match TRBD1. The CDR3 is made up of 14 amino acids. After removal of 4 bases from V and 3 bases from J, the junction contained 4 bases not matched to a gene. The germline V gene encodes CDR1 MGHRA and CDR2 YSYEKL. This chain's CDR3 is CASSPGQFTDTQYF. CDR3 DNA: TGCGCCAGCAGCCCGGGACAGTTTACAGATACGCAGTATTTT.

CDR3 sequence: CASSVDISGNTIYF. Here the CDR3 DNA reads TGTGCCAGCAGCGTAGATATCTCTGGAAACACCATATATTTT. The chain is built from TRBV9 and TRBJ1-3; D is ambiguous. Trimming took off 0 bases at V and 0 bases at J, with 4 bases between the two ends. From germline, CDR1 is SGDLS and CDR2 YYNGEE. This CDR3 is built from 14 residues.

V usage is TRBV4-3 and J usage is TRBJ2-6, with 8 bases fitting TRBD1. The trim removed 2 bases at V and 4 bases at J, leaving 16 bases unmatched. The V gene's germline CDR1 is LGHNA and CDR2 YSLEER. The CDR3 runs to 20 residues. The CDR3 reads CASSQLGQGLGGAGANVLTF. Here the CDR3 DNA reads TGCGCCAGCAGCCAATTAGGACAGGGCCTTGGGGGCGCCGGGGCCAACGTCCTGACTTTC.

The chain is built from TRBV30 and TRBJ1-2, with D unclear. Trimming cost V 0 bases and J 2 bases, with 13 bases left between them. Germline assignment: CDR1 GTSNPN and CDR2 SVGIG (reference sequence). CDR3 length equals 15 residues. In DNA form, the CDR3 reads TGTGCCTGGAGTGTAATAGGGAGGCTGAACTATGGCTACACCTTC. Its protein is CAWSVIGRLNYGYTF.